This TCR beta chain was recovered during a study of blood T cells in healthy people across ages (dated by TCRdb to between 2015 and 2016). Context from the whole study: In model experiments, template switching captured roughly one uniquely barcoded TCR beta cDNA molecule for every two T cells. Donors of different ages were randomly distributed across sequencing lanes to avoid experimental bias. Donors were grouped into four age groups: young (average approximately 16 years), middle-aged (around 39), aged (62) and long-lived (approximately 78). The study analyzed two additional independent replicas of 1 million unique cDNA reads from the same blood draw for two donors, one aged 18 to 30 and one aged 80 or older. To track age-related changes in TCR beta repertoire diversity, the study relied on deep sequencing normalized with unique cDNA molecular identifiers. Study-wide findings and limitations: Observed TCR beta diversity per million T cells fell roughly linearly with age, and a significant reduction was already apparent by age roughly 41. The CMV infection status of donors was not known, potentially confounding age-related changes in expanded clonotypes. The long-lived group showed more naive CD4+ T cells, fewer expanded clones and increased TCR diversity than the aged group, suggesting age selection. Since profiling was done on bulk unsorted PBMCs, naive and antigen-experienced compartments could not be conclusively compared. Estimates of total diversity based on one million sequenced T cells were considered lower bounds and underestimates. Observed TCR beta diversity correlated strongly with the percentage of naive T cells measured by flow cytometry.

Libraries were constructed by 5' RACE. The instrument was an Illumina HiSeq 2500. A second PCR of roughly 7 to 12 cycles was run with a J-beta primer mix and a sample-barcoded 5' primer. A unique molecular identifier was introduced onto each TCR beta cDNA molecule by a template-switch 5' adaptor carrying 12 random nucleotides. Each sample yielded at least 3 million CDR3-containing paired-end reads. The Mint cDNA synthesis kit, primed by a TRBC-specific oligonucleotide, was used to synthesize first-strand cDNA from all RNA. Following uracil-DNA glycosylase treatment, a first 18-cycle PCR with universal primers M1SS and BC2_uni_R was performed on all cDNA. The study's processing was this. Each sample was normalized by randomly selecting 1 million high-quality reads, each carrying a distinct molecular identifier. Reads with shared molecular identifiers were discarded instead of being binned into consensus sequences. MiTCR, set to a Q25 quality threshold and the strictest error-elimination algorithm, was used for CDR3 identification, clonotype clustering and error correction. A nonparametric unseen species model using Euler transformation provided a lower-bound estimate of total TCR beta diversity. TCRdb cleaned the public reads at Q25 with fastp, built clones with MiXCR and kept in-frame beta chains. Rows with a matching CDR3 protein are joined into one entry that keeps the most common DNA and genes. TCRdb assigned the V and J calls; the authors' analysis was not used. This sample has about 1,800,000 distinct CDR3 sequences in its table, and 28% of those were observed once. The top ten hold 7.7% of the sample.

This clonotype occurred many times. The clone's antigen remains unknown. Per-nucleotide qualities are absent, and no much larger clonotype sits a single base away. The approximately 40 donors, aged about 6 to 100 years, were systemically healthy Caucasian individuals from Russia. Each donor gave around 9.5 milliliters of peripheral blood, collected into EDTA-treated Vacutainer tubes. Ficoll-Paque density-gradient centrifugation was used to isolate PBMCs, with at least 6 million per sample. Trizol reagent was used to extract total RNA from PBMCs, with at least 5.5 micrograms per sample. For every donor, an aliquot of PBMCs went through flow cytometry to measure the percentages of naive CD45RAhigh/CD27high T cells. Sequencing input: blood. This TCR came from a woman younger than 45 in good health.

The CDR3 loop reads CASGVGGRGSEQYF. The DNA sequence reads TGTGCCAGCGGAGTGGGGGGCCGAGGTAGTGAGCAGTACTTC. The chain joins TRBV27 to TRBJ2-7, with a tentative D call of TRBD1 or TRBD2, each matching 6 bases. V is pared back by 8 bases and J by 7 bases, with 21 bases lying between the germline termini. The germline V gene (reference sequence) sets CDR1 to MNHEY and CDR2 to SMNVEV. The CDR3, cysteine through phenylalanine, is 14 amino acids long. Only the CDR3 part of the read is kept: 42 bases, read in frame from the first base.